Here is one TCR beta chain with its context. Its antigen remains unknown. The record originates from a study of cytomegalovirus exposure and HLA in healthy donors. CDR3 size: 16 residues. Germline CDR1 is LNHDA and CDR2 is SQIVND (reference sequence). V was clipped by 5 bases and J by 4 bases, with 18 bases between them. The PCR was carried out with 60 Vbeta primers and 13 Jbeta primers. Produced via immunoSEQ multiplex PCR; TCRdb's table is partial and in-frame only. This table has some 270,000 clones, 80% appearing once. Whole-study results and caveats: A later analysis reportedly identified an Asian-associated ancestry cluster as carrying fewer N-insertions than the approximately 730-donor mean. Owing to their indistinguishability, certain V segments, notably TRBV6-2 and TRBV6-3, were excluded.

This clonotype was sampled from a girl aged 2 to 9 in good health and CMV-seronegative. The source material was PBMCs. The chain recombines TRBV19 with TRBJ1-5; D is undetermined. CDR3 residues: CASSWAGDPENQPQHF. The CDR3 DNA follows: TGTGCCAGTAGTTGGGCAGGCGATCCCGAAAATCAGCCCCAGCATTTT.